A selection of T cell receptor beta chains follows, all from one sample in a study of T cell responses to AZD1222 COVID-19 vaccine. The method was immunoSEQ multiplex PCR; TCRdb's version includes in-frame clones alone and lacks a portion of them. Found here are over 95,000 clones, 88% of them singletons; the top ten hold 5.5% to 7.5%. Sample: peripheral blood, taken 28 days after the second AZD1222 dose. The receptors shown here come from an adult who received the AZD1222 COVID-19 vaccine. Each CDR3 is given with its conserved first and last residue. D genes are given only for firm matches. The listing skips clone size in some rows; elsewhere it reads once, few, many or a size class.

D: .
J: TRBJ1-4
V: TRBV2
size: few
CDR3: CASLVGANEKLFF
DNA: TGTGCCAGCCTAGTTGGGGCTAATGAAAAACTGTTTTTT

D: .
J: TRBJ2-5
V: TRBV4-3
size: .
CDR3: CASSQDSGPRETQYF
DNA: TGCGCCAGCAGCCAAGATAGCGGACCCCGGGAGACCCAGTACTTC

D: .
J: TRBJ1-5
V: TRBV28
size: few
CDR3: CASSTTHQPQHF
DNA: TGTGCCAGCAGTACGACTCATCAGCCCCAGCATTTT

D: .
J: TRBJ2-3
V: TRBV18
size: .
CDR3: CASSPGRADTQYF
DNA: TGTGCCAGCTCACCCGGCAGGGCCGATACGCAGTATTTT

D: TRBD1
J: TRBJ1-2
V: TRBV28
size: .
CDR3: CASRRGQGASGYTF
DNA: TGTGCCAGCAGAAGAGGACAGGGGGCGAGTGGCTACACCTTC

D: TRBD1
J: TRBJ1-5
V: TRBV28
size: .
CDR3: CASRAQGRQPQHF
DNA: TGTGCCAGCAGGGCACAGGGGCGGCAGCCCCAGCATTTT

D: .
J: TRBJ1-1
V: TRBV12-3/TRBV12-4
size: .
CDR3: CASSKLNTEAFF
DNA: TGTGCCAGCAGTAAGCTGAACACTGAAGCTTTCTTT

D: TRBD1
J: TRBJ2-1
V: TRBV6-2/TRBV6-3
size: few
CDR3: CASSWPGQGIHEQFF
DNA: TGTGCCAGCAGTTGGCCGGGACAGGGGATCCATGAGCAGTTCTTC

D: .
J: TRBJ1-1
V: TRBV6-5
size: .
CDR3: CASSRGGNTEAFF
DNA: TGTGCCAGCAGCAGGGGAGGGAACACTGAAGCTTTCTTT

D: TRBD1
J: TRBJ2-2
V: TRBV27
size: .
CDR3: CASSRLGTGGHGELFF
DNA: TGTGCCAGCAGTCGACTGGGGACAGGGGGTCACGGGGAGCTGTTTTTT

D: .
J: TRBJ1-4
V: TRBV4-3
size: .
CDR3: CASSQGINDRKLFF
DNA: TGCGCCAGCAGCCAAGGTATTAATGACAGAAAACTGTTTTTT

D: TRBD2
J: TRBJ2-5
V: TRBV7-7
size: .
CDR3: CASSYGLAGLYQETQYF
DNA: TGTGCCAGCAGCTACGGACTAGCGGGGTTGTACCAAGAGACCCAGTACTTC

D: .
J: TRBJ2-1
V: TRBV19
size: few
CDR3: CASSAWSYNEQFF
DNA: TGTGCCAGTAGTGCTTGGAGCTACAATGAGCAGTTCTTC

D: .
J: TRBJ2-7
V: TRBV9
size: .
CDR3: CASSVARAGNEQYF
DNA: TGTGCCAGCAGCGTAGCTCGGGCAGGGAACGAGCAGTACTTC

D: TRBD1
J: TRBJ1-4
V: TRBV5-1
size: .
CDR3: CASSRGQGNEKLFF
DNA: TGCGCCAGCAGCCGCGGACAGGGGAATGAAAAACTGTTTTTT

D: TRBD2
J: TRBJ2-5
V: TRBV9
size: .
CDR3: CASSAGTSNQETQYF
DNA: TGTGCCAGCAGCGCCGGGACTAGCAACCAAGAGACCCAGTACTTC

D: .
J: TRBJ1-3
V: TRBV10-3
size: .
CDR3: CAISEGGQKGNTIYF
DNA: TGTGCCATCAGTGAGGGAGGGCAGAAAGGAAACACCATATATTTT

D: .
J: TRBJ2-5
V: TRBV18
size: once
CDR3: CASSPRTQETQYF
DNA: TGTGCCAGCTCACCCCGGACCCAAGAGACCCAGTACTTC

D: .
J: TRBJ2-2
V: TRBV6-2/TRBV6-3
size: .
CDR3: CASSYRETAGELFF
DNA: TGTGCCAGCAGTTACAGGGAAACGGCCGGGGAGCTGTTTTTT

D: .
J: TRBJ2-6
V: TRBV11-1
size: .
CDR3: CASSQGRLSGANVLTF
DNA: TGTGCCAGCAGCCAGGGACGACTCTCTGGGGCCAACGTCCTGACTTTC

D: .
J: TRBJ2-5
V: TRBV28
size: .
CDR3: CASSFRGGARETQYF
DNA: TGTGCCAGCAGTTTTCGTGGGGGGGCCCGGGAGACCCAGTACTTC

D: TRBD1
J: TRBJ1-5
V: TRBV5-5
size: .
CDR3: CASSRRTGDQPQHF
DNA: TGTGCCAGCAGCAGAAGGACAGGGGATCAGCCCCAGCATTTT

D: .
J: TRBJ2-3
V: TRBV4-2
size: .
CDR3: CASSQVETSTQYF
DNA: TGTGCCAGCAGCCAAGTAGAGACCTCAACGCAGTATTTT

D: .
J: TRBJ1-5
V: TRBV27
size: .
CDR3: CASSRVGGTNQPQHF
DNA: TGTGCCAGCAGTAGGGTAGGGGGGACTAATCAGCCCCAGCATTTT

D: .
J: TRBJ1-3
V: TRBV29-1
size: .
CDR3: CSVAPGSSSGNTIYF
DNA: TGCAGCGTTGCCCCGGGATCCTCCTCTGGAAACACCATATATTTT

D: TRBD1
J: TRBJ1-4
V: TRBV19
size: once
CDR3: CASSRGTGSEKLFF
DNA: TGTGCCAGTAGTAGAGGGACAGGGTCCGAAAAACTGTTTTTT

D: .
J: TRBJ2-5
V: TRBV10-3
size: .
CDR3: CAISPSGEETQYF
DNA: TGTGCCATCAGTCCATCCGGGGAAGAGACCCAGTACTTC

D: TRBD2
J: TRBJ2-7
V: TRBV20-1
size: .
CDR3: CSASRGGQGEQYF
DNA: TGCAGTGCTAGTCGGGGGGGCCAAGGAGAGCAGTACTTC

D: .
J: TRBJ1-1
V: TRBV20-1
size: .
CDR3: CSPQGGEAFF
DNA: TGCAGTCCGCAGGGAGGGGAAGCTTTCTTT

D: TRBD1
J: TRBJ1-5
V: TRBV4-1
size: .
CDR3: CASSQGRPGQGNQPQHF
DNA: TGCGCCAGCAGCCAAGGACGCCCGGGACAGGGCAATCAGCCCCAGCATTTT

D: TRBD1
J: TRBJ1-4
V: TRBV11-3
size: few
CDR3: CASSLDRDRSNEKLFF
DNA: TGTGCCAGCAGCCTGGACAGGGACAGATCTAATGAAAAACTGTTTTTT

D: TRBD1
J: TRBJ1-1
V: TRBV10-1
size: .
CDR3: CASSEGGASTEAFF
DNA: TGCGCCAGCAGTGAAGGGGGCGCATCCACTGAAGCTTTCTTT

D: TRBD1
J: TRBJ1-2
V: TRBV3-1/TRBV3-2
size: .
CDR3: CASSQGGTGGDGYTF
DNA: TGTGCCAGCAGCCAAGGTGGGACAGGGGGCGACGGCTACACCTTC

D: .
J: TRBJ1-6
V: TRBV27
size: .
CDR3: CASSYSPLHF
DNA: TGTGCCAGCAGCTATTCACCCCTCCACTTT

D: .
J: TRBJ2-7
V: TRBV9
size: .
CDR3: CASSTSDFSYEQYF
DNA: TGTGCCAGCAGTACCTCGGATTTTTCCTACGAGCAGTACTTC

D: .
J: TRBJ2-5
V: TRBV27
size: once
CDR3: CASSLSSGQRETQYF
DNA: TGTGCCAGCAGTTTATCGTCCGGGCAACGAGAGACCCAGTACTTC

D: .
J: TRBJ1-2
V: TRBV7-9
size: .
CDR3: CASSLGGGYTF
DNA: TGTGCCAGCAGCTTAGGTGGTGGCTACACCTTC

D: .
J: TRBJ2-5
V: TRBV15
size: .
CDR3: CATSRDRGSETQYF
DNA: TGTGCCACCAGCAGAGATAGGGGATCGGAGACCCAGTACTTC

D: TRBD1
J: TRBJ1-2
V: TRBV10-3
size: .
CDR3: CAATGDSLLGYTF
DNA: TGTGCCGCCACCGGGGACAGCCTATTAGGCTACACCTTC

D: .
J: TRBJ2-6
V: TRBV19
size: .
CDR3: CASRLSGANVLTF
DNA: TGTGCCAGTAGGCTAAGTGGGGCCAACGTCCTGACTTTC

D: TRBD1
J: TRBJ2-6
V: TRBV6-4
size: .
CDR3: CASSTGAGGANVLTF
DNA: TGTGCCAGCAGTACAGGGGCCGGTGGGGCCAACGTCCTGACTTTC

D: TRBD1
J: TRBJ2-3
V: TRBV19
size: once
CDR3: CASSTDRATADTQYF
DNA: TGTGCCAGTAGTACCGACAGGGCAACCGCAGATACGCAGTATTTT

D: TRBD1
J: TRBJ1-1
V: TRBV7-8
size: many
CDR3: CASSPLPGQEDTEAFF
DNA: TGTGCCAGCAGCCCGCTACCGGGACAGGAGGACACTGAAGCTTTCTTT

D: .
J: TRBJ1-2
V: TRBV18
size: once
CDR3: CASSPRDTLNYGYTF
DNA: TGTGCCAGCTCACCAAGGGACACGCTAAACTATGGCTACACCTTC

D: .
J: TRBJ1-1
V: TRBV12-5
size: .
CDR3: CASGLSIRNTEAFF
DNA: TGTGCTAGTGGTTTGAGTATTAGGAACACTGAAGCTTTCTTT

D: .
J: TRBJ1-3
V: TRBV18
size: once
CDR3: CASSPPNVALSGNTIYF
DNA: TGTGCCAGCTCACCACCGAACGTCGCCCTATCTGGAAACACCATATATTTT

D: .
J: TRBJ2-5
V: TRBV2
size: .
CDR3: CASSENGAQETQYF
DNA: TGTGCCAGCAGTGAAAATGGTGCCCAAGAGACCCAGTACTTC